The rows below give T cell receptor beta chains drawn from one sample of a study of beta chain features in type 1 diabetes. The assay was immunoSEQ multiplex PCR, and TCRdb's table has in-frame clones only and misses some. The sample carries hundreds of thousands of clones, about 10% recorded once. Sequencing was carried out using naive CD4+ T cells from blood. These receptors came from a woman aged 18-29 years in good health. Each CDR3 is given with its conserved first and last residue. A D gene is named only where the DNA matches it firmly. Rows may omit the clone size; those that give it use once, few, many or a size class.

D gene,V gene,clone size,J gene,CDR3 DNA,CDR3 protein
TRBD1,TRBV5-4,-,TRBJ1-4,TGTGCCAGCAGCCCGACAGGGGGCGCATCCAAAGGAGAAAAACTGTTTTTT,CASSPTGGASKGEKLFF
-,TRBV5-6,few,TRBJ2-3,TGTGCCAGCAGCTTACCGGGACGGATGAGCACAGATACGCAGTATTTT,CASSLPGRMSTDTQYF
-,TRBV9,-,TRBJ2-1,TGTGCCAGCAGCGTCCAGGGGAACAATGAGCAGTTCTTC,CASSVQGNNEQFF
-,TRBV29-1,-,TRBJ2-1,TGCAGCGGCCGGGACGGCTACAATGAGCAGTTCTTC,CSGRDGYNEQFF
-,TRBV25-1,-,TRBJ2-1,TGTGCCAGCAAGCAGGATTCGAATGAGCAGTTCTTC,CASKQDSNEQFF
TRBD2,TRBV4-2,few,TRBJ2-3,TGTGCCAGCAGCCGTACCACTCTAGCGGGGGAAGATACGCAGTATTTT,CASSRTTLAGEDTQYF
TRBD1,TRBV18,few,TRBJ2-3,TGTGCCAGCTCACCCCGAAGGACCGGGACAGGGGAGGATACGCAGTATTTT,CASSPRRTGTGEDTQYF
-,TRBV9,many,TRBJ2-4,TGTGCCAGCAGTTCAGGGCAAGGCAAAAACATTCAGTACTTC,CASSSGQGKNIQYF
-,TRBV4-2,few,TRBJ1-2,TGTGCCAGCAGCCAAGCCTTCCAGAATAACTATGGCTACACCTTC,CASSQAFQNNYGYTF
-,TRBV7-2,-,TRBJ2-7,TGTGCCAGCAGCTTAATCGGGTTGGGGCTAGAGCAGTACTTC,CASSLIGLGLEQYF
-,TRBV7-3,few,TRBJ2-1,TGTGCCAGCAGCCCCGTAGGGCACAATGAGCAGTTCTTC,CASSPVGHNEQFF
TRBD1,TRBV7-8,few,TRBJ1-3,TGTGCCAGCAGCCAGGGACAGTTGGATGGAAACACCATATATTTT,CASSQGQLDGNTIYF
-,TRBV5-6,-,TRBJ1-1,TGTGCCAGCAGCCCGATCCTCAGGCCGCGCACTGAAGCTTTCTTT,CASSPILRPRTEAFF
TRBD1,TRBV30,many,TRBJ2-7,TGTGCCTGGAGTGGTAGGCAGGGGGAGTTCTACGAGCAGTACTTC,CAWSGRQGEFYEQYF
TRBD1,TRBV9,few,TRBJ2-1,TGTGCCAGCAGCGTAAGATCCGGGACAGGGAACAATGAGCAGTTCTTC,CASSVRSGTGNNEQFF
-,TRBV4-3,-,TRBJ1-1,TGCGCCAGCAGCCAACGACACCGGAACACTGAAGCTTTCTTT,CASSQRHRNTEAFF
-,TRBV21-1,few,TRBJ1-2,TGTGCCAGCAGCATCAACTATGGCTACACCTTC,CASSINYGYTF
-,TRBV9,-,TRBJ2-1,TGTGCCAGCAGCGTAGCTACAGGGAGCTCCTACAATGAGCAGTTCTTC,CASSVATGSSYNEQFF
-,TRBV5-1,few,TRBJ1-1,TGCGCCAGCAGCTTGGCCGGGAACACTGAAGCTTTCTTT,CASSLAGNTEAFF
-,TRBV7-2,few,TRBJ2-6,TGTGCCAGCAGCTTATCATCTGGGGCCAACGTCCTGACTTTC,CASSLSSGANVLTF
-,TRBV5-1,-,TRBJ2-1,TGCGCCAGCAGCTTGGAGACAGGCTCCTACAATGAGCAGTTCTTC,CASSLETGSYNEQFF
-,TRBV7-3,-,TRBJ1-1,TGTGCCAGCAGCTTAGCGGGGACGACTGAAGCTTTCTTT,CASSLAGTTEAFF
-,TRBV2,few,TRBJ1-6,TGTGCCAGCAGTGAAGCGGGACGGGGGCAGGCCCTCCACTTT,CASSEAGRGQALHF
-,TRBV4-3,few,TRBJ2-1,TGCGCCAGCAGCCAAGTTAAGGGGTATGAGCAGTTCTTC,CASSQVKGYEQFF
TRBD2,TRBV28,few,TRBJ2-2,TGTGCCAGCAGGGAGTCCGGGACTAGCGTGTGGGCCGGGGAGCTGTTTTTT,CASRESGTSVWAGELFF
TRBD1,TRBV2,few,TRBJ2-2,TGTGCCAGAGGGACAGGCTACACCGGGGAGCTGTTTTTT,CARGTGYTGELFF
TRBD1,TRBV14,-,TRBJ2-3,TGTGCCAGCAGCAGACAGGGGAAGATGGCAGATACGCAGTATTTT,CASSRQGKMADTQYF
-,TRBV7-3,-,TRBJ1-6,TGTGCCAGCAGCTTAAGGACAAATTATAATTCACCCCTCCACTTT,CASSLRTNYNSPLHF
TRBD2,TRBV11-3,few,TRBJ2-1,TGTGCCAGCAGCTTACGACCCGGGGACATGACTAGCGGGTACTACAATGAGCAGTTCTTC,CASSLRPGDMTSGYYNEQFF
-,TRBV25-1,-,TRBJ2-6,TGTGCCAGCAGTGAGTCCAGGGGTTTATTCTCTGGGGCCAACGTCCTGACTTTC,CASSESRGLFSGANVLTF
TRBD2,TRBV29-1,-,TRBJ2-1,TGCAGCGTTGTTGGGAAGCGGGAGGTCAATGAGCAGTTCTTC,CSVVGKREVNEQFF
TRBD2,TRBV4-3,few,TRBJ2-3,TGCGCCAGCAGCCAGGGACTAGCTCCGCCAGATACGCAGTATTTT,CASSQGLAPPDTQYF
-,TRBV11-3,few,TRBJ2-3,TGTGCCAGCAGCTTTCCGAGAGCAGATACGCAGTATTTT,CASSFPRADTQYF
-,TRBV23-1,few,TRBJ1-1,TGCGCCAGCAGTCAATTGGGACATTCCACCATGAACACTGAAGCTTTCTTT,CASSQLGHSTMNTEAFF
-,TRBV10-3,few,TRBJ1-1,TGTGCCACGTCAGATCTGGACGGGAACACTGAAGCTTTCTTT,CATSDLDGNTEAFF
-,TRBV7-2,-,TRBJ2-3,TGTGCCAGCAGCCCCGTCCCAGATACGCAGTATTTT,CASSPVPDTQYF
TRBD2,TRBV9,few,TRBJ2-3,TGTGCCAGCAGCACTGGACTAGGTGGTGATACGCAGTATTTT,CASSTGLGGDTQYF
-,TRBV12-1,-,TRBJ2-7,TGTGCCAGCAGCCCCTATACAGGGGGATGCTACGAGCAGTACTTC,CASSPYTGGCYEQYF
TRBD1,TRBV9,-,TRBJ2-7,TGTGCCAGCAGCGGCGCCGGGACAGGGCCCTACGAGCAGTACTTC,CASSGAGTGPYEQYF
-,TRBV7-2,few,TRBJ2-1,TGTGCCAGCGGGATCTACAATGAGCAGTTCTTC,CASGIYNEQFF